These 7 T cell receptor beta chains came from one sample sequenced in a study of blood T cell repertoires in COVID-19 (dated by TCRdb to 2018 to 2020). The protocol used for the library was the immunoSEQ multiplex PCR assay. TCRdb took this table from immuneACCESS and kept in-frame rearrangements with V and J called. Such tables lack part of the clones; where checked against another copy, unresolved V genes explain under half of the gap, and the rest is unexplained. Within this sample are approximately 400,000 clones, with approximately 77% of them counted one time only. 1.1% of the sample rests with the top ten. Sequencing input: peripheral blood. These receptors all come from a human donor with acute or convalescent COVID-19. The donor label of this sample is uncertain.

V gene TRBV7-9 combines with J gene TRBJ1-2, with TRBD1 identical over 12 bases. The length of the CDR3 is 16 residues. Germline CDR1 is SEHNR and CDR2 is FQNEAQ (reference sequence). With 3 bases clipped from V and 7 bases from J, the junction kept 9 bases outside the gene matches. The CDR3 DNA follows: TGTGCCAGCAGCTTCCAACGGGGACAGGGGGCTGGTGGCTACACCTTC. Amino acid sequence: CASSFQRGQGAGGYTF.

The chain joins TRBV15 to TRBJ1-6; D gene ambiguous. Looked up from germline, CDR1 is LNHNV and CDR2 is YYDKDF (reference sequence). Trimming stripped 1 base from V and 9 bases from J, with 7 bases between. The CDR3 covers 13 residues. CDR3 DNA sequence: TGTGCCACCAGCAGAGGAGGTTCTTCACCCCTCCACTTT. This translates into CATSRGGSSPLHF.

With regard to this clone: The sample contains more than one DNA sequence encoding this CDR3. The rearrangement links TRBV28 to TRBJ1-2; D is possibly TRBD1 (5 bases). The V end was cut by 5 bases, the J end by 5 bases, with 6 bases between. CDR3 length: 11 residues. Germline-derived CDR1 and CDR2 are MDHEN and SYDVKM. The CDR3 coding sequence is TGTGCCAGCAGTAGGGGATATGGCTACACCTTC. Translation: CASSRGYGYTF.

This clone was counted many times. This chain joins TRBV28 and TRBJ2-2; D is possibly TRBD1 (6 bases). This CDR3 region has 15 residues. The V gene's germline CDR1 is MDHEN and CDR2 SYDVKM. Trimming stripped 6 bases from V and 5 bases from J, with 16 bases between. CDR3 in DNA: TGTGCCAGCAGGAGTGACAGGCGGTTGACCGGGGAGCTGTTTTTT. Translated, it gives CASRSDRRLTGELFF.

The CDR3 region is CASSSPVWAHGYTF. In DNA form, the CDR3 reads TGTGCCAGCAGTTCCCCAGTGTGGGCGCATGGCTACACCTTC. The genes are TRBV28 and TRBJ1-2; no firm D call. Trimming pared 4 bases from V and 6 bases from J, leaving 15 bases between. Per the germline V gene, CDR1 is MDHEN and CDR2 is SYDVKM. The CDR3 spans 14 residues.

The chain carries TRBV7-8 and TRBJ1-6; unclear D gene. Germline V CDR1 and CDR2: SGHVS, FQNEAQ. Trimming shortened V by 1 base and J by 0 bases, and 13 bases separated the two germline ends. This CDR3 is 18 amino acids long. DNA for the CDR3: TGTGCCAGCAGCTTAGTCACCAGTATCAGCTCCTATAATTCACCCCTCCACTTT. Residues: CASSLVTSISSYNSPLHF.

DNA of the CDR3: TGTGCCTGGAGTGTACCCTCAGGGGCCCTGAACACTGAAGCTTTCTTT. It codes for CAWSVPSGALNTEAFF. The chain joins TRBV30 to TRBJ1-1; the D gene is possibly TRBD1 (6 bases). Germline V lookup: CDR1 GTSNPN, CDR2 SVGIG (reference sequence). Trimming removed 0 bases from V and 0 bases from J, with 14 bases in between. This CDR3 is built from 16 residues.